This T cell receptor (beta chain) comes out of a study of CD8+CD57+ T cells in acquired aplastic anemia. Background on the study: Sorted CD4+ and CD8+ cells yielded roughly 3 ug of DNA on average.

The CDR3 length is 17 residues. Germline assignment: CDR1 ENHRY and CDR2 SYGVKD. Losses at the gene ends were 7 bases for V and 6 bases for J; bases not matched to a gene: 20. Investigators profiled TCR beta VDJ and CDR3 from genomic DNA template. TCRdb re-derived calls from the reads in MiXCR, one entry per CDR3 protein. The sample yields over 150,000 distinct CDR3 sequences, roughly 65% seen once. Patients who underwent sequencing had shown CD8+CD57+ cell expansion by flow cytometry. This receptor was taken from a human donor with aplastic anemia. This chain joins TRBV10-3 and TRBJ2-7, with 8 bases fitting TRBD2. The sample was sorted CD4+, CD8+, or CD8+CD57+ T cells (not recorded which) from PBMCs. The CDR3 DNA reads TGTGCCATCACTTCTGGGGCCACTAGCGGAGCCCGAGGCGAGCAGTACTTC. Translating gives CAITSGATSGARGEQYF.